The next 22 T cell receptor beta chains were all read from a single sample in a study of persistence of HIV-infected CD4 T cells. Overlapping HIV-1 Gag 15-mer peptides at about 1 ug per peptide per mL were used. CD4+ T cells upregulating both CD40 ligand and CD69 were sorted as responding cells. The antigens of these receptors remain unknown. The libraries were made with immunoSEQ version 4 in survey mode. Sequencing used immunoSEQ multiplex PCR; TCRdb keeps in-frame clones, though not all of them. The data show some 13,000 clones, 60% to 80% seen once. Specimen: CD4+ T cells sorted from PBMCs after 18-hour stimulation, collected from a patient who received antiretroviral therapy. These TCRs come from an adult man with HIV who was CMV-seropositive.

This sequence joins TRBV9 and TRBJ1-6, with D unresolved. V was cut by 0 bases and J by 10 bases, with 8 bases left in between. Germline V CDR1 and CDR2: SGDLS, YYNGEE. The CDR3 runs to 13 residues. The CDR3 spells CASSVVPNSPLHF. The CDR3 bases are TGTGCCAGCAGCGTAGTACCAAACTCACCCCTCCACTTT.

The chain is built from TRBV11-2 and TRBJ2-6, with TRBD1 matching 10 bases. In germline, CDR1 is SGHAT, CDR2 FQNNGV. J lost 1 base, V lost 5 bases, and 8 bases had no gene match. The CDR3 extends over 18 amino acids. The CDR3 sequence: CASSQIGQGGSGANVLTF. The CDR3 DNA is TGTGCCAGCAGCCAGATAGGACAGGGGGGTTCTGGGGCCAACGTCCTGACTTTC.

This chain joins TRBV5-1 and TRBJ1-3; no definite D call. V lost 6 bases to trimming and J lost 4 bases, with 8 bases between them. The germline CDR1 and CDR2 sequences are SGHRS and YFSETQ. This CDR3 comprises 12 residues. The CDR3 sequence: CASKEEGNTIYF. The CDR3, as DNA: TGCGCCAGCAAGGAGGAAGGAAACACCATATATTTT. Full variable domain (outside the CDR3, taken from reference TRBV5-1 and TRBJ1-3): KAGVTQTPRYLIKTRGQQVTLSCSPISGHRSVSWYQQTPGQGLQFLFEYFSETQRNKGNFPGRFSGRQFSNSRSEMNVSTLELGDSALYLCASKEEGNTIYFGEGSWLTVV.

In its sample, this clone ranks as medium-sized. This rearrangement joins TRBV19 to TRBJ1-5; 7 bases map to TRBD1. Germline CDR1 is LNHDA and CDR2 is SQIVND (reference sequence). This CDR3 contains 15 residues. V shed 3 bases, J shed 2 bases, and the junction held 4 bases outside the gene matches. CDR3 coding DNA: TGTGCCAGTAGTATGACAGGGTTAGGCAATCAGCCCCAGCATTTT. Its translation: CASSMTGLGNQPQHF.

In DNA form, the CDR3 reads TGCAGTGCTAGTAACCAGGTGGAGAAAGGCTCACCCCTCCACTTT. This encodes CSASNQVEKGSPLHF. This chain connects TRBV20-1 to TRBJ1-6; D is unclear. Deletions cut 3 bases from V and 10 bases from J, with 19 bases between. Germline V gene sequence: CDR1 DFQATT, CDR2 SNEGSKA (reference sequence). This CDR3 region has 15 residues.

The chain recombines TRBV29-1 with TRBJ2-2; D is ambiguous. Germline V CDR1 and CDR2: SQVTM, ANQGSEA. V was trimmed by 6 bases and J by 0 bases, leaving 14 bases between them. The CDR3 is 15 amino acids. The CDR3: CSVKIVAANTGELFF. In nucleotides, the CDR3 is TGCAGCGTCAAGATTGTGGCGGCGAACACCGGGGAGCTGTTTTTT.

The V gene is TRBV5-8, the J gene TRBJ1-5; TRBD1 aligns across 8 bases. Germline V gene sequence: CDR1 SGHTS, CDR2 YDEGEE. J lost 6 bases, V lost 4 bases, and 3 bases had no gene match. The CDR3 sequence is 13 residues long. The CDR3 sequence is CASSATGVQPQHF. The CDR3 DNA is TGTGCCAGCAGCGCGACAGGGGTTCAGCCCCAGCATTTT.

The rearrangement joins TRBV7-2 to TRBJ1-1; TRBD1 matches 7 bases. J was trimmed by 7 bases and V by 5 bases; bases with no gene match: 10. CDR1 and CDR2 (germline): SGHTA, FQGNSA. The CDR3 totals 14 residues. The CDR3 here is CASSSLGGGGEAFF. CDR3 bases: TGTGCCAGCAGCAGTCTTGGAGGGGGCGGTGAAGCTTTCTTT.

The gene calls are TRBV2 and TRBJ2-5; the D gene is possibly TRBD1 (6 bases). V lost 5 bases to trimming and J lost 3 bases, with 7 bases between them. The CDR3 has 12 amino acids. Germline loops: CDR1 SNHLY, CDR2 FYNNEI. The CDR3 DNA sequence: TGTGCCAGCAGTACAGGGAAAGAGACCCAGTACTTC. Its protein product is CASSTGKETQYF.

This clone turned up a few times. The J gene is TRBJ1-5, the V gene TRBV18; D gene unclear. The CDR3 sequence is 14 residues long. Germline CDR1 KGHSH, CDR2 LQKENI. Trimming removed 2 bases at V and 4 bases at J, with 9 bases between. The CDR3 reads CASSPRVSNQPQHF. The CDR3 coding sequence is TGTGCCAGCTCACCAAGGGTCTCTAATCAGCCCCAGCATTTT.

This rearrangement joins TRBV6-5 to TRBJ1-1; 9 bases match TRBD1. V was clipped by 4 bases and J by 5 bases; unmatched bases: 8. CDR1 is MNHEY, CDR2 SVGAGI, per germline. The CDR3 covers 15 residues. CDR3 DNA sequence: TGTGCCAGCAGTTGGGGGGGACAGGGAAAGACTGAAGCTTTCTTT. This translates into CASSWGGQGKTEAFF.

The chain combines TRBV7-3 with TRBJ2-7; weak D call: TRBD1 (7 bases). The CDR3 runs 14 residues. The V gene lost 5 bases and the J gene lost 7 bases, with 18 bases spanning the gap. Looked up from germline, CDR1 is SGHTA and CDR2 is FQGTGA. The CDR3 DNA reads TGTGCCAGCAGCCCCCAGGGGGGATCGCGGGAGCAGTACTTC. Its protein is CASSPQGGSREQYF.

This clone has only a few counts. The V call is TRBV29-1, the J call TRBJ2-7, with D hard to call. Looked up from germline, CDR1 is SQVTM and CDR2 is ANQGSEA. The CDR3 consists of 12 residues. V lost 6 bases and J lost 8, with 17 bases in between. The CDR3 sequence is CSVDSPDGKQYF. The CDR3 bases are TGCAGCGTCGATTCTCCTGATGGAAAGCAGTACTTC.

The CDR3 reads CASTRGWDSGELFF. DNA for the CDR3: TGTGCCAGTACTCGAGGCTGGGACTCCGGGGAGCTGTTTTTT. The chain has TRBV19 and TRBJ2-2, with D perhaps matching TRBD2 (6 bases). The CDR3 has 14 residues. CDR1 is LNHDA, CDR2 SQIVND, per germline (reference sequence). Trimming left V 7 bases short and J 6 bases short, with 15 bases between.

Comment on this clone: The sample carries other DNA sequences with the same CDR3. J is TRBJ2-3 and V is TRBV29-1; 9 nucleotides line up with TRBD2. In germline, CDR1 is SQVTM, CDR2 ANQGSEA. The CDR3 runs to 14 residues. The junction had 4 bases not matched to a gene; V was cut back by 6 bases and J by 0 bases. CDR3 residues: CSVEGTSSTDTQYF. The CDR3 nucleotides read TGCAGCGTCGAGGGGACTAGCAGCACAGATACGCAGTATTTT.

This chain connects TRBV28 to TRBJ1-2; 7 bases map to TRBD1. The length of the CDR3 is 16 residues. V lost 3 bases and J lost 5; bases outside the gene matches: 12. Germline V gene data show CDR1 as MDHEN and CDR2 as SYDVKM. CDR3 bases: TGTGCCAGCAGTTTGACTCGGGACAGCGGCCCATATGGCTACACCTTC. As protein: CASSLTRDSGPYGYTF.

The rearrangement links TRBV19 to TRBJ1-6; possibly TRBD1 for D (5 bases). Germline loops: CDR1 LNHDA, CDR2 SQIVND (reference sequence). The V gene lost 3 bases and the J gene lost 4 bases, with 7 bases spanning the gap. The CDR3 contains 14 residues. CDR3 in DNA: TGTGCCAGTAGTATTCGACAGTATAATTCACCCCTCCACTTT. Its translation: CASSIRQYNSPLHF.

The chain combines TRBV23-1 with TRBJ2-7; the D is unclear. TRBV23-1 is an open reading frame, and its role is uncertain. The CDR3 loop spans 17 amino acids. The V end was cut by 3 bases, the J end by 2 bases, with 20 bases between. For the CDR3, the DNA is TGCGCCAGCAGTCATACACTTCACAAAACTTTAACCTACGAGCAGTACTTC. Its translation is CASSHTLHKTLTYEQYF.

V usage is TRBV30 and J usage is TRBJ1-4; D is unresolved. Germline lookup yields CDR1 GTSNPN and CDR2 SVGIG (reference sequence). The CDR3 has 13 residues. V lost 4 bases, J lost 9 bases, and 15 bases lay in between. The CDR3 loop is CAWNRGSDKKLFF. CDR3 nucleotides: TGTGCCTGGAACCGGGGATCAGACAAAAAACTGTTTTTT.

The rearrangement links TRBV5-1 to TRBJ2-7, with TRBD1 matching 11 bases. The germline V gene has CDR1 SGHRS and CDR2 YFSETQ. J was trimmed by 5 bases and V by 4 bases; bases with no gene match: 5. The CDR3 loop spans 14 amino acids. CDR3: CASSAGQGAHEQYF. The CDR3 DNA is TGCGCCAGCAGCGCTGGACAGGGGGCCCACGAGCAGTACTTC.

On this clone itself: The sample holds other DNA sequences that translate to the same CDR3. The chain joins TRBV11-3 to TRBJ2-2; D assignment may be TRBD1 or TRBD2 (5 bases each). Trimming took 1 base from V and 5 from J, leaving 8 bases between them. Germline CDR1 reads SGHNT; CDR2 reads YENEEA. CDR3 length: 14 residues. CDR3 protein: CASSLAGGTGELFF. Written as DNA, the CDR3 is TGTGCCAGCAGCTTAGCTGGGGGAACCGGGGAGCTGTTTTTT.

This clone was observed a few times. V is TRBV14 and J is TRBJ2-2; possibly TRBD1 or TRBD2 for D (5 bases each). V was pared by 0 bases and J by 5 bases, with 10 bases between. The CDR3 totals 15 residues. CDR1 SGHDN and CDR2 FVKESK come from the germline V gene. CDR3 residues: CASSQEGVGTGELFF. The CDR3 region has the DNA TGTGCCAGCAGCCAAGAGGGGGTCGGGACCGGGGAGCTGTTTTTT.